One and the same sample provided the 17 T cell receptor beta chains below, sequenced in a study of cytomegalovirus exposure and HLA in healthy donors. TCRdb's copy holds only in-frame clones and misses some; the assay was immunoSEQ multiplex PCR. The sample lists some 200,000 clones, 86% seen once, with roughly 7% in the top ten. Sequences were obtained from PBMCs. The receptors originated from a man aged 25-40 years in good health and CMV-seropositive.

V is TRBV15 and J is TRBJ2-1, with D tentatively TRBD1 (6 bases). Germline loops: CDR1 LNHNV, CDR2 YYDKDF (reference sequence). V gave up 5 bases and J gave up 2 bases, with 16 bases separating them. This CDR3 contains 16 residues. In DNA, the CDR3 is TGTGCCACCAGCCGATATCCCACAGGGCCCTACAATGAGCAGTTCTTC. It specifies CATSRYPTGPYNEQFF. The full variable domain, completed using reference TRBV15 and TRBJ2-1, is DAMVIQNPRYQVTQFGKPVTLSCSQTLNHNVMYWYQQKSSQAPKLLFHYYDKDFNNEADTPDNFQSRRPNTSFCFLDIRSPGLGDTAMYLCATSRYPTGPYNEQFFGPGTRLTVL.

This rearrangement joins TRBV7-9 to TRBJ2-7, with D perhaps TRBD1 (6 bases). Germline CDR1 and CDR2: SEHNR and FQNEAQ (reference sequence). Trimming cost V 2 bases and J 3 bases, with 8 bases left between them. The length of the CDR3 is 13 residues. The chain's CDR3 is CASSLQGNYEQYF. In DNA, the CDR3 is TGTGCCAGCAGCTTACAGGGGAACTACGAGCAGTACTTC.

This clone was recorded a few times. The CDR3 here is CASSPGFRQGNEQYF. The CDR3 DNA sequence: TGTGCCAGCAGCCCGGGTTTTCGACAGGGCAACGAGCAGTACTTC. The chain recombines TRBV7-3 with TRBJ2-7, with 7 bases aligning to TRBD1. This CDR3 region has 15 residues. J lost 5 bases, V lost 5 bases, and 12 bases had no gene match. CDR1 and CDR2 from the germline V gene are SGHTA and FQGTGA.

This clone turned up a few times. This chain connects TRBV21-1 to TRBJ1-2; TRBD1 is taken as the D call from the table, unchecked against the DNA. TRBV21-1 corresponds to a pseudogene. The CDR3 extends over 16 amino acids. The CDR3: CASSLRGSQGNYGYTF. CDR3 DNA: TGTGCCAGCAGCCTAAGGGGGTCCCAGGGAAACTATGGCTACACCTTC.

The V gene is TRBV11-2, the J gene TRBJ2-5; TRBD2 agrees at 8 bases. The CDR3 runs 15 residues. CDR1 and CDR2 from the germline V gene are SGHAT and FQNNGV. The junction had 9 bases not matched to a gene; V was cut back by 4 bases and J by 5 bases. For the CDR3, the DNA is TGTGCCAGCAGCTATAGCGGGGCCATTCGGGAGACCCAGTACTTC. This sequence encodes CASSYSGAIRETQYF.

The chain combines TRBV27 with TRBJ2-1; 7 positions agree with TRBD1. J lost 9 bases, V lost 5 bases, and 16 bases had no gene match. Germline V gene lookup returns CDR1 MNHEY and CDR2 SMNVEV (reference sequence). CDR3 length equals 16 residues. CDR3 sequence reads: CASSPISTGPKGEQFF. The CDR3 DNA reads TGTGCCAGCAGTCCGATATCGACAGGGCCGAAGGGTGAGCAGTTCTTC.

This rearrangement joins TRBV6-5 to TRBJ2-3; D possibly corresponds to TRBD2 (6 bases). From germline, CDR1 is MNHEY and CDR2 SVGAGI. This CDR3 has 14 residues. Deletions cut 8 bases from V and 2 bases from J, with 14 bases between. CDR3: CASQWGGNTDTQYF. DNA for the CDR3: TGTGCCAGCCAATGGGGAGGAAACACAGATACGCAGTATTTT.

The V and J genes are TRBV5-6 and TRBJ1-2, with D uncertain. This CDR3 has 15 amino acids. Trimming stripped 1 base from V and 0 bases from J, with 10 bases between. CDR1 is SGHDT and CDR2 is YYEEEE in the germline V gene. In DNA form, the CDR3 reads TGTGCCAGCAGCTTGATGGAGGCGGCTAACTATGGCTACACCTTC. As protein: CASSLMEAANYGYTF.

The V and J genes are TRBV7-2 and TRBJ1-4, with 9 nucleotides matching TRBD1. CDR3 length: 15 amino acids. The germline V gene encodes CDR1 SGHTA and CDR2 FQGNSA. The ends lost 5 bases at V and 6 bases at J; junction bases unmatched: 7. The CDR3 nucleotides are TGTGCCAGCAGCCTTACGGGGACAGGGTATGAAAAACTGTTTTTT. This codes for CASSLTGTGYEKLFF.

This clone was seen once. The chain carries TRBV19 and TRBJ2-6, with 9 bases identical to TRBD1. Germline V CDR1 and CDR2: LNHDA, SQIVND (reference sequence). This CDR3 contains 15 residues. With V trimmed by 8 bases and J by 0 bases, 2 bases remained unmatched. The CDR3 DNA is TGTGCCAGTGGGACAGGGACCTCTGGGGCCAACGTCCTGACTTTC. It encodes CASGTGTSGANVLTF.

As concerns this clone: This sample includes further DNA sequences coding for the same CDR3. V usage is TRBV18 and J usage is TRBJ2-1; TRBD2 matches 8 bases. With 6 bases clipped from V and 8 bases from J, the junction kept 6 bases outside the gene matches. Germline V gives CDR1 KGHSH, CDR2 LQKENI. CDR3 size: 13 residues. CDR3 sequence reads: CASSPTGGDEQFF. The CDR3 DNA reads as TGTGCCAGCTCGCCTACCGGGGGGGATGAGCAGTTCTTC.

The chain links TRBV15 to TRBJ2-7; 11 bases match TRBD2. V lost 6 bases and J lost 4; bases outside the gene matches: 8. In germline, CDR1 is LNHNV, CDR2 YYDKDF (reference sequence). This CDR3 has 15 amino acids. The CDR3 spells CATSGGTSGRYEQYF. CDR3 in DNA: TGTGCCACCAGTGGTGGGACTAGCGGTCGTTACGAGCAGTACTTC.

This clone was detected once. The V call is TRBV13, the J call TRBJ2-7, with D hard to call. Trimming stripped 1 base from V and 2 bases from J, with 15 bases between. The germline V gene encodes CDR1 PRHDT and CDR2 FYEKMQ (reference sequence). The CDR3 runs to 16 residues. The CDR3 bases are TGTGCCAGCAGCTTAGCCCCGCCGACATTACCCTACGAGCAGTACTTC. This translates into CASSLAPPTLPYEQYF.

The chain combines TRBV6-5 with TRBJ1-5; D is perhaps TRBD1 (6 bases). This CDR3 is 16 amino acids long. Trimming took off 2 bases at V and 4 bases at J, with 15 bases between the two ends. In germline, CDR1 is MNHEY, CDR2 SVGAGI. The CDR3 protein is CASSYPDRRGNQPQHF. CDR3 in DNA: TGTGCCAGCAGTTACCCTGACAGGCGAGGAAATCAGCCCCAGCATTTT.

CDR3 nucleotides: TGTGCCAGTCAGTGGGGGCAGGTAAACACTGAAGCTTTCTTT. Translated: CASQWGQVNTEAFF. V usage is TRBV19 and J usage is TRBJ1-1, with a weak D call TRBD1 (6 bases). CDR1 is LNHDA and CDR2 is SQIVND in the germline V gene (reference sequence). With 8 bases removed from V and 2 bases from J, the gap between germline ends came to 15 bases. This CDR3 comprises 14 residues.

The chain is built from TRBV6-5 and TRBJ1-5; 9 bases line up with TRBD1. The CDR3 spans 15 residues. J gave up 7 bases and V 5 bases, and 9 bases lay outside the gene matches. Germline-derived CDR1 and CDR2 are MNHEY and SVGAGI. The CDR3 DNA sequence: TGTGCCAGCAGTACTGACAGGGGGGCAGGCCAGCCCCAGCATTTT. Translating it yields CASSTDRGAGQPQHF.

The chain links TRBV11-1 to TRBJ1-6; 8 positions match TRBD1. The CDR3 contains 15 residues. Germline values: CDR1 SGHAT, CDR2 FQDESV (reference sequence). The V segment lost 1 base and the J segment 10 bases; nucleotides outside the gene matches: 6. CDR3 sequence reads: CASSLGGQEESPLHF. CDR3 nucleotides: TGTGCCAGCAGCTTAGGGGGACAGGAAGAGTCACCCCTCCACTTT.